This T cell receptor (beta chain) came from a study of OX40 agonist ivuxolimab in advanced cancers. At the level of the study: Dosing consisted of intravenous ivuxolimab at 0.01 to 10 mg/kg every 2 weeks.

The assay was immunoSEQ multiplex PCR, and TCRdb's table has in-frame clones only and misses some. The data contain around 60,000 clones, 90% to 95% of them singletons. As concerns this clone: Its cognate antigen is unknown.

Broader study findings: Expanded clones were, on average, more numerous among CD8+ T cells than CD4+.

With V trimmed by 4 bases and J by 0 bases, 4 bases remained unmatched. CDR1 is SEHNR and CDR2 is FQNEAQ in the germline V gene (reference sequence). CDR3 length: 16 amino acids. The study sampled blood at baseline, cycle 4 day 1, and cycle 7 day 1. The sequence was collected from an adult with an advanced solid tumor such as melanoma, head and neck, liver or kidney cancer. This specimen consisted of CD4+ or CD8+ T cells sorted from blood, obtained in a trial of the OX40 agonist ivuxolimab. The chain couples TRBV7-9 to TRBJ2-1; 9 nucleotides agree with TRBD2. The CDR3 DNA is TGTGCCAGCAGCTGGACTAGCGCGAGCTCCTACAATGAGCAGTTCTTC. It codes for CASSWTSASSYNEQFF.